This T cell receptor beta chain was documented in a study of T cell responses to AZD1222 COVID-19 vaccine (dated by TCRdb to 2020 to 2023). In the study overall: AZD1222 recipients whose second dose came at about 4 weeks and those whose second dose came at about 12 weeks were combined into one group, since spike-specific TCR depth and breadth did not differ between the two schedules. Trial participants were enrolled into age subgroups of 18-55, 56-69 and 70-plus years, which contained roughly 140, 27 and 60 TCR-sequenced participants, respectively. TCR sequencing covered 230 to 250 trial participants: 207 given two doses of AZD1222 and 26 given two doses of MenACWY control vaccine.

In light of the paper, this sample's time point label describes: baseline before first vaccination. Vaccinee samples came from UK trials COV001 and COV002, including a single-blind randomized controlled phase 2/3 trial of AZD1222 (ChAdOx1 nCoV-19) in healthy adults. Trial participant PBMC samples were collected at day 0 and day 28 after the second dose for TCRbeta chain sequencing. This clone came up once. Its cognate antigen has yet to be identified. There are no base qualities to consult, and no much larger clone falls within one base. The CDR3 regions of human TCRbeta chains were subjected to immunosequencing. As for the original processing: Repertoire TCRs were matched against a reference library of SARS-CoV-2-specific TCRs generated with the MIRA antigen-specificity platform. Breadth was defined as the fraction of unique TCRs that were SARS-CoV-2-associated. Depth was defined as the fraction of total T cells that were SARS-CoV-2-associated. Each spike-specific TCR was assigned to its reactive spike region and to a CD4 or CD8 class using the MIRA data. Log10-transformed breadth and depth values were compared by one-way ANOVA with Sidak's multiple comparisons tests. Sourced from immuneACCESS, this table was stored by TCRdb with only in-frame sequences that have V and J called. A share of the clones is absent; for the studies checked, an unresolved V gene accounts for under half, and the remainder has no known explanation. V and J calls and clone size come straight from that table; D and trimming were deduced from the DNA. Counted in this sample were about 100,000 clones; 80% to 90% of them appeared once. The ten largest clones represent 8% to 9% of the sample.

Study-level results and caveats: Because no day 14 peak-response samples were available, repertoires were characterized only after the peak T cell response. The 56-69-year group was small, and its depth increase did not reach significance, likely because of low power. A significant rise in spike-specific TCR breadth and depth was observed after two AZD1222 doses relative to day 0 and relative to MenACWY recipients. Participants were mostly white British, with more females than males. The authors suggested clonal diversity may have been underestimated. The vaccine-associated CD4 TCRs covered the entire spike protein, and the dominant responses fell in regions 160-218 and 743-854. Conclusions about previously exposed vaccinees were limited because only a handful of AZD1222 recipients were SARS-CoV-2 seropositive at baseline. Epitopes outside the regions mutated in the B.1.351 and B.1.1.7 variants were reportedly recognized by nearly half of the unique spike-specific TCRs.

The germline V gene specifies SGHTA as CDR1 and FQGNSA as CDR2. A distance of 12 bases separates the germline ends of V and J, which lose 5 bases and 8 bases respectively. CDR3 length: 12 amino acids, cysteine to phenylalanine. CDR3 DNA is the only sequence kept; it has 36 bases, read in frame from the first base. The V and J segments used are TRBV7-2 and TRBJ1-2; the D segment cannot be called with confidence. The sequencing here drew on peripheral blood, taken on day 0 of AZD1222 vaccination. This receptor was identified in an adult in good health. The sequenced DNA: TGTGCCAGCAGCACTCGACAAAAAGGCTACACCTTC. It is translated as CASSTRQKGYTF. Reference TRBV7-2 and TRBJ1-2 proteins supply the regions before and after the CDR3; the full variable domain is: GAGVSQSPSNKVTEKGKDVELRCDPISGHTALYWYRQSLGQGLEFLIYFQGNSAPDKSGLPSDRFSAERTGGSVSTLTIQRTQQEDSAVYLCASSTRQKGYTFGSGTRLTVV.